This T cell receptor beta chain was identified during a study of regulatory T cells in long-lasting Graves disease. The CDR3 runs to 13 residues. The V end lost 2 bases, the J end lost 7 bases, and 9 bases lay between the germline ends. Germline-derived CDR1 and CDR2 are SEHNR and FQNEAQ (reference sequence). This clonotype was found a few times. With iRepertoire HTBI primers and Arm-PCR of CDR3 regions, TCR beta libraries were built. MiXCR was run by TCRdb on the multiplex PCR reads, yielding one entry per CDR3 protein. The sample lists 550,000 to 650,000 distinct CDR3 sequences; around 15% were seen once. The time point here: newly diagnosed GD, antithyroid drugs for less than 3 months. There was RNA extracted from PBMCs, and the TCR library was made from it. This sample was also put to use in a study of T cells in Graves' hyperthyroidism and ophthalmopathy. Per that study: By a 13 V-J model, ophthalmopathy was set apart from stable hyperthyroidism.

Sequencing was performed on peripheral blood mononuclear cells (PBMCs), taken at new diagnosis, from a patient treated with antithyroid drugs. The TCR comes from a man aged 18 to 29 with Graves disease. The chain combines TRBV7-9 with TRBJ1-5; tentatively, D is TRBD1 (5 bases). This chain's CDR3 is CASSLTGEQPQHF. CDR3 sequence (DNA): TGTGCCAGCAGCTTAACAGGCGAACAGCCCCAGCATTTT.